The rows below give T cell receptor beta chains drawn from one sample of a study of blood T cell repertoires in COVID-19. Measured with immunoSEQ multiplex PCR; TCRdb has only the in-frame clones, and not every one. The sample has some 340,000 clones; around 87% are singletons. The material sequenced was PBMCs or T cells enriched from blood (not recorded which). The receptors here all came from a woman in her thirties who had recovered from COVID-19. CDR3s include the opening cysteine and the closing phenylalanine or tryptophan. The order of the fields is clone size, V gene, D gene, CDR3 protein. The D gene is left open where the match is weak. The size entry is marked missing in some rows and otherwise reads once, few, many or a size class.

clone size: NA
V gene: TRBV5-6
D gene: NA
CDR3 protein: CASSIGPRDSPLHF

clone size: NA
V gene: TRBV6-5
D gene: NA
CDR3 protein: CASSSQGPMTDTQYF

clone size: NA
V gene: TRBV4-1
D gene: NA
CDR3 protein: CASSQEGRLGYGYTF

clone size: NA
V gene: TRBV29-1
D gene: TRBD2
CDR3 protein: CSYRLASPNEQFF

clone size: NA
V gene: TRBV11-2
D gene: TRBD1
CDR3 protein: CASSTRTGVYEQYF

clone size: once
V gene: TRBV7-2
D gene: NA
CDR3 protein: CASSLPRRGGYTF

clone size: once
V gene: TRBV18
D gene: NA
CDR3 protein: CASSAGDHGYTF

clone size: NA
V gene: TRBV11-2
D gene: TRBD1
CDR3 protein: CASSFGTGGEKLFF

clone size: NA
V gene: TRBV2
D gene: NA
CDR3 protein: CASSELQIYNGYTF

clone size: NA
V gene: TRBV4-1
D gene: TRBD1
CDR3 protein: CASSQLTDRDRGLNGYTF